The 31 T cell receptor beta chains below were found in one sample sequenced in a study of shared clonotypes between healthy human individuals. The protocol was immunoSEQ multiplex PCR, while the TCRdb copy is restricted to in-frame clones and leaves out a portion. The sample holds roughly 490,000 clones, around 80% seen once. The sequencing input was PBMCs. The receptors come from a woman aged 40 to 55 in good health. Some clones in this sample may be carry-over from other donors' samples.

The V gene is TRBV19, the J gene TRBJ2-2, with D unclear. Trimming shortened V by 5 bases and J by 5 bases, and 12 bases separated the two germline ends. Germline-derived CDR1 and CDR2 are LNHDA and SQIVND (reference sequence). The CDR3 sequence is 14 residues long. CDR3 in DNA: TGTGCCAGTAGTCCTAGATCCGAAACCGGGGAGCTGTTTTTT. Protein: CASSPRSETGELFF.

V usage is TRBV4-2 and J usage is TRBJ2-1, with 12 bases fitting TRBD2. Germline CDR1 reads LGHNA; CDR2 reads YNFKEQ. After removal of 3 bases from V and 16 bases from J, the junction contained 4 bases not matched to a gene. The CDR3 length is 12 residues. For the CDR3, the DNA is TGTGCCAGCAGCCAGACTAGCGGGAGTAGCTTCTTC. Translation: CASSQTSGSSFF.

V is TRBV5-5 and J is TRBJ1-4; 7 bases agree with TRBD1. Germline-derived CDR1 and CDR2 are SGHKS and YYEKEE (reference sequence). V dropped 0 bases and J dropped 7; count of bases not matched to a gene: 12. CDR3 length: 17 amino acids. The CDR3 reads CASSLEGTGDFGEKLFF. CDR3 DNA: TGTGCCAGCAGCTTGGAGGGAACAGGGGACTTCGGTGAAAAACTGTTTTTT.

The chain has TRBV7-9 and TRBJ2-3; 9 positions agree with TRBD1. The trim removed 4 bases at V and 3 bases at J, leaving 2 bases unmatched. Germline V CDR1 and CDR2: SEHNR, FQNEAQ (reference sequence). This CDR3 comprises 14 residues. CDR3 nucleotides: TGTGCCAGCAGCTACGGGACAGGGACAGATACGCAGTATTTT. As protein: CASSYGTGTDTQYF.

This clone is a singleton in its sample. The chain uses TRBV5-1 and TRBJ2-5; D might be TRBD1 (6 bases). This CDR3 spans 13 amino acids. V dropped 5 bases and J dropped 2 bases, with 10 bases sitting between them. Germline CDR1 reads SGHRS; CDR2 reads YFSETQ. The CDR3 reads CASRMTGQETQYF. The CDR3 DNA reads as TGCGCCAGCAGGATGACAGGACAAGAGACCCAGTACTTC.

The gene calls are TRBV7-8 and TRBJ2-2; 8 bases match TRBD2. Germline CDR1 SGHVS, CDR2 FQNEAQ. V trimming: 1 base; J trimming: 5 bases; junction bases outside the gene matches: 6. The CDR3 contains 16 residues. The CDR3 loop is CASSLEAGVWTGELFF. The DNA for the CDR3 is TGTGCCAGCAGCTTAGAAGCGGGAGTGTGGACCGGGGAGCTGTTTTTT.

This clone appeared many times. The chain's CDR3 is CASSAGLAEETQYF. Here the CDR3 DNA reads TGTGCCAGTAGTGCGGGACTAGCGGAAGAGACCCAGTACTTC. This rearrangement joins TRBV19 to TRBJ2-5; 11 bases agree with TRBD2. Germline V gene data show CDR1 as LNHDA and CDR2 as SQIVND (reference sequence). Germline trimming cut 5 bases from V and 3 bases from J; bases unmatched to any gene: 2. The CDR3 loop spans 14 amino acids.

CDR3 loop: CASRQATGSADTQYF. CDR3 nucleotides: TGTGCCAGCAGGCAAGCGACAGGGTCGGCAGATACGCAGTATTTT. The chain combines TRBV27 with TRBJ2-3; the match to TRBD1 covers 7 bases. Germline trimming cut 6 bases from V and 4 bases from J; bases unmatched to any gene: 10. This CDR3 contains 15 residues. Germline V gives CDR1 MNHEY, CDR2 SMNVEV (reference sequence).

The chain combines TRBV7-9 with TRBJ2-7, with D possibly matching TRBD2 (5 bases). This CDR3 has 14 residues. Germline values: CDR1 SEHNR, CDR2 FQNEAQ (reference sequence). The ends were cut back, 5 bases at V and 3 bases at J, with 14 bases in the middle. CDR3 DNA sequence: TGTGCCAGCAGCCAAACCATCGGGATCTACGAGCAGTACTTC. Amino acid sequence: CASSQTIGIYEQYF.

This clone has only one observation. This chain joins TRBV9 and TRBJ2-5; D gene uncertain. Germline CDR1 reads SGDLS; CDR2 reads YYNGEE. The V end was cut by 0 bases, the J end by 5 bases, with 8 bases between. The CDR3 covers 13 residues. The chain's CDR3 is CASSVGGWETQYF. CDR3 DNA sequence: TGTGCCAGCAGCGTAGGGGGTTGGGAGACCCAGTACTTC.

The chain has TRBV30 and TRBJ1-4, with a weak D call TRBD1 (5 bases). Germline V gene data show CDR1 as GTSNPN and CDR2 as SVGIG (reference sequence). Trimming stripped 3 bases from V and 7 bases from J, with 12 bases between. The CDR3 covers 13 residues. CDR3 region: CAWRGDWGEKLFF. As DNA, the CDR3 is TGTGCCTGGAGAGGGGATTGGGGTGAAAAACTGTTTTTT.

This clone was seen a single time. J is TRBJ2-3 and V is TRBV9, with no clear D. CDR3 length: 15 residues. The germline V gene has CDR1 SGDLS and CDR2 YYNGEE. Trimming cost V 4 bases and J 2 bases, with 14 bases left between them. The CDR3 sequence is CASSSRMLNTDTQYF. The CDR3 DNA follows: TGTGCCAGCAGCTCCCGGATGTTGAACACAGATACGCAGTATTTT.

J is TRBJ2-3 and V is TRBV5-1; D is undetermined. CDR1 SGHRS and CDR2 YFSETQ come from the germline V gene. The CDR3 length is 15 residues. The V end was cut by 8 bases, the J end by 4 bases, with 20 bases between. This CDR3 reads CASSIPLAAPDTQYF. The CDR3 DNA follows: TGCGCCAGTAGTATCCCCCTGGCTGCCCCAGATACGCAGTATTTT.

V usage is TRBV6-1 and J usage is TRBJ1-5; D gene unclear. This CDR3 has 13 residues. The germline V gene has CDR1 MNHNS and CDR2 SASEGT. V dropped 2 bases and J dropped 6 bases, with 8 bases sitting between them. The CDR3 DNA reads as TGTGCCAGCAGTGAAATGGGCGGTCAGCCCCAGCATTTT. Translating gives CASSEMGGQPQHF.

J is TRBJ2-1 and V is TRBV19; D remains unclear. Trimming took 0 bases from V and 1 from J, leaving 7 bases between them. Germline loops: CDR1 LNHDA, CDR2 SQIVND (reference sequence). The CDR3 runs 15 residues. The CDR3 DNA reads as TGTGCCAGTAGTATAGAAGTGGAGTCCTACAATGAGCAGTTCTTC. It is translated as CASSIEVESYNEQFF.

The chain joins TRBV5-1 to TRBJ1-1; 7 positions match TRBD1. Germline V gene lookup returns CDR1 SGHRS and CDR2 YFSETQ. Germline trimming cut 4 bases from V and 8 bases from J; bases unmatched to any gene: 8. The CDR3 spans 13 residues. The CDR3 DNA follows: TGCGCCAGCAGCCCCCAGGCACAGGGGGAAGCTTTCTTT. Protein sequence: CASSPQAQGEAFF.

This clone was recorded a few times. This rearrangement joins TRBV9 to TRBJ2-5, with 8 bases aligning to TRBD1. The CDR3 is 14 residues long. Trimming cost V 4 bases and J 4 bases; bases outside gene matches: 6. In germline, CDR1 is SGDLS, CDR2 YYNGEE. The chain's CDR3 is CASSPYGQGETQYF. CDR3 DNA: TGTGCCAGCAGCCCTTATGGACAGGGAGAGACCCAGTACTTC. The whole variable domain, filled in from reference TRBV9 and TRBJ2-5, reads DSGVTQTPKHLITATGQRVTLRCSPRSGDLSVYWYQQSLDQGLQFLIQYYNGEERAKGNILERFSAQQFPDLHSELNLSSLELGDSALYFCASSPYGQGETQYFGPGTRLLVL.

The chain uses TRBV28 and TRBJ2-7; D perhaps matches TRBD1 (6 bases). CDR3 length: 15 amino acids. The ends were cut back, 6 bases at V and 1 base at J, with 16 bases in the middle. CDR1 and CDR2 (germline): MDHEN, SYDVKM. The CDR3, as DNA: TGTGCCAGCAGATACAGGGCGTATTCGTCCTACGAGCAGTACTTC. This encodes CASRYRAYSSYEQYF.

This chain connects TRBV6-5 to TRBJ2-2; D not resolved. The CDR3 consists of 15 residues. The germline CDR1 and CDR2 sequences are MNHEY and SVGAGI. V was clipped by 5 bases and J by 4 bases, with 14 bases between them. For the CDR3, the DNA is TGTGCCAGCAGTAAGGCCTCGGACGGCACCGGGGAGCTGTTTTTT. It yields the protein CASSKASDGTGELFF.

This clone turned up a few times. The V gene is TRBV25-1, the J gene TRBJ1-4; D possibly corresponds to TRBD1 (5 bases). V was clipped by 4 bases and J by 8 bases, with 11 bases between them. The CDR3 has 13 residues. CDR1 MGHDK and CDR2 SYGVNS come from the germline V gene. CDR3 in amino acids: CASSVPGREKLFF. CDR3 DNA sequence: TGTGCCAGCAGTGTTCCAGGGAGGGAAAAACTGTTTTTT.

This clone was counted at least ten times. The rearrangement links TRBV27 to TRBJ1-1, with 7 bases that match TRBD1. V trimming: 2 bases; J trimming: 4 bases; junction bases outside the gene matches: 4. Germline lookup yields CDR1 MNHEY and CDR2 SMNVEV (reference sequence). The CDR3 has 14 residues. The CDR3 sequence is CASSLRGGVTEAFF. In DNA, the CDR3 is TGTGCCAGCAGTTTACGAGGGGGCGTCACTGAAGCTTTCTTT.

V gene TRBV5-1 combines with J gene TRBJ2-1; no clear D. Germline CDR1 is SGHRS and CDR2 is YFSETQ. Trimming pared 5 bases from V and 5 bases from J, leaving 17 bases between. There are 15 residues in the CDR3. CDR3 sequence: CASSRQLPPNNEQFF. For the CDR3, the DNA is TGCGCCAGCAGTCGCCAGCTTCCCCCTAACAATGAGCAGTTCTTC.

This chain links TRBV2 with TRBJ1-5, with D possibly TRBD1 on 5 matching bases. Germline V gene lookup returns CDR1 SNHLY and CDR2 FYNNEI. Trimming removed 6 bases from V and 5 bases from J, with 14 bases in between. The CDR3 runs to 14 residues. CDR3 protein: CASRKGVSDQPQHF. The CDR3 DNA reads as TGTGCCAGCAGAAAAGGGGTGAGCGATCAGCCCCAGCATTTT.

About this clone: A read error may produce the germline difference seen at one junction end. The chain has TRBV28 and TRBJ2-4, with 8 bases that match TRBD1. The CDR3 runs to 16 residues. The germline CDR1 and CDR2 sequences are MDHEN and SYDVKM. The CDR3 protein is CASSTQGAPAKNVQYF. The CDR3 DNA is TGTGCCAGCAGTACCCAGGGGGCACCGGCCAAAAACGTTCAGTACTTC.

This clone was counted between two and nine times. The CDR3 DNA is TGTGCCAGCTCATCAATACAGGGGGCTGGAAACACCATATATTTT. Amino acids: CASSSIQGAGNTIYF. The gene calls are TRBV18 and TRBJ1-3; 8 nucleotides align to TRBD1. V gave up 5 bases and J gave up 2 bases; unmatched junction bases: 5. Germline V gene lookup returns CDR1 KGHSH and CDR2 LQKENI. The CDR3 extends over 15 amino acids.

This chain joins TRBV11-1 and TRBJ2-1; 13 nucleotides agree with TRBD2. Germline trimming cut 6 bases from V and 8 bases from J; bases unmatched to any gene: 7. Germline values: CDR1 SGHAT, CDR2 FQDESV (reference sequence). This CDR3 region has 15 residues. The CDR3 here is CASSTRTSGSDEQFF. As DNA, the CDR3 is TGTGCCAGCAGTACGCGGACTAGCGGGAGCGATGAGCAGTTCTTC.

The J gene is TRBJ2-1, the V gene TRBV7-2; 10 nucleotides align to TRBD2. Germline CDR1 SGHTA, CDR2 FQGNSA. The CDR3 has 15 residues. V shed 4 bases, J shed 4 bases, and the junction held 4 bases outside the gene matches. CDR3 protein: CASSSGTSAYNEQFF. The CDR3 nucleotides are TGTGCCAGCAGCTCCGGGACTAGCGCTTACAATGAGCAGTTCTTC.

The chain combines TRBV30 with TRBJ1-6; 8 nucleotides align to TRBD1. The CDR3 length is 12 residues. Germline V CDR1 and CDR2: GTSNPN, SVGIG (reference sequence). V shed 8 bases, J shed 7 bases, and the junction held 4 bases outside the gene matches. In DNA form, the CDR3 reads TGTGCCCAGGACAGGGACAATTCACCCCTCCACTTT. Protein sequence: CAQDRDNSPLHF.

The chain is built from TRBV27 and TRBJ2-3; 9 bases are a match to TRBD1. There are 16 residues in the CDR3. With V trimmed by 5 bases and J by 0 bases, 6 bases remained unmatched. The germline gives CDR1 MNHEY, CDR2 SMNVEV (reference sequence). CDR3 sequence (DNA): TGTGCCAGCAGTGACCGGACAGGGGATAGCACAGATACGCAGTATTTT. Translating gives CASSDRTGDSTDTQYF.

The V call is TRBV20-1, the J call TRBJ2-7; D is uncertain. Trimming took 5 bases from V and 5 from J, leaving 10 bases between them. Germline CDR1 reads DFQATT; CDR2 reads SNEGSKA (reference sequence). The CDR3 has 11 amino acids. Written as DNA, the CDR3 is TGCAGTGCTCACAGTGACCACGAGCAGTACTTC. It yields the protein CSAHSDHEQYF.

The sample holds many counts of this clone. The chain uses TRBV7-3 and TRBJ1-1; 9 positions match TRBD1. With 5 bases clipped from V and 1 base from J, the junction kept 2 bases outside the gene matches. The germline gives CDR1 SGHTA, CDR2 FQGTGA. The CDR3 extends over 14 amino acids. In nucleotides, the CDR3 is TGTGCCAGCAGCGTGACAGGGGGGAACACTGAAGCTTTCTTT. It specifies CASSVTGGNTEAFF.